This T cell receptor beta chain derives from a study of blood T cells in healthy people across ages. V lost 0 bases and J lost 4; bases outside the gene matches: 10. Germline-derived CDR1 and CDR2 are LNHNV and YYDKDF (reference sequence). The CDR3 is 17 residues long. Using a J-beta primer mix together with a sample-barcoded 5' primer, a second PCR was run for roughly 6 to 12 cycles. TCRdb reanalysed the 5' RACE reads using MiXCR and keeps one entry per CDR3 protein. The table has hundreds of thousands of distinct CDR3 sequences, more than 45% seen once. The sample taken for sequencing was blood. This receptor was taken from a woman over 75 in good health. This chain joins TRBV15 and TRBJ1-1; 8 bases align to TRBD1. CDR3 in amino acids: CATSRDKTGGLGTEAFF. In nucleotides, the CDR3 is TGTGCCACCAGCAGAGATAAAACAGGGGGGCTCGGCACTGAAGCTTTCTTT.